This record concerns one T cell receptor (beta chain) sequence. Its antigen is currently unknown. The sample is drawn from a study of cytomegalovirus exposure and HLA in healthy donors. Study summary: Early released data had tens of millions of unique TCRs, all coming from HLA-typed donors. Study-level results: With high specificity and sensitivity, the classifier reportedly diagnosed cytomegalovirus status. A highly shared variant cluster was judged a likely technical artifact. Under in vitro conditions, a few CMV-associated chains were confirmed as specific for CMV antigens.

V gave up 2 bases and J gave up 6 bases; unmatched junction bases: 5. CDR1 and CDR2 from the germline V gene are SGHRS and YFSETQ. There are 14 residues in the CDR3. The primer mix had 60 Vbeta and 13 Jbeta primers. The table came from immunoSEQ multiplex PCR; TCRdb's copy has only in-frame clones and leaves some out. This sample contains about 160,000 clones. The TCR was taken from a woman aged 55-70 years in good health and CMV-seronegative. This rearrangement joins TRBV5-1 to TRBJ1-1, with 9 bases aligning to TRBD1. The sequenced sample consisted of PBMCs. The chain's CDR3 is CASSLDRQGAEAFF. The CDR3 bases are TGCGCCAGCAGCTTAGATAGACAGGGGGCTGAAGCTTTCTTT.